This TCR beta chain was sequenced for a study of long-term antiretroviral therapy in people with HIV. Regarding the study as a whole: It was not possible to obtain data on ART adherence, viral resistance or therapy changes. Clonal expansions arising prior to ART prevailed in the repertoire at every time point.

The assay used was immunoSEQ (version v3.0), run at survey level. Repertoires were generated with immunoSEQ multiplex PCR, while TCRdb's copy carries only in-frame clones and drops some. The table lists around 28,000 clones, 86% of them singletons. Prior to DNA extraction, the samples held about 1-11 million cryopreserved PBMC. Germline CDR1 is MNHNY and CDR2 is SVGAGI (reference sequence). V was trimmed by 2 bases and J by 3 bases, leaving 7 bases between them. CDR3 size: 14 residues. Comments on this clone: Its antigen remains unknown.

The sequencing here drew on unsorted PBMCs, taken 0.8 years after starting antiretroviral therapy. This chain connects TRBV6-6 to TRBJ2-2; D not resolved. The receptor was derived from a woman younger than 45 with HIV. CDR3 bases: TGTGCCAGCAGTTACGGGCAATACACCGGGGAGCTGTTTTTT. Encoded protein: CASSYGQYTGELFF.